This TCR beta chain was identified in a study of cytomegalovirus exposure and HLA in healthy donors. The germline gives CDR1 KGHSH, CDR2 LQKENI. CDR3 length: 14 residues. With 2 bases removed from V and 5 bases from J, the gap between germline ends came to 12 bases. A multiplex PCR was run with 60 Vbeta primers and 13 Jbeta primers. Profiled with immunoSEQ multiplex PCR; TCRdb holds only in-frame clones, not every one. The repertoire includes 100,000 to 150,000 clones, about four fifths of them detected once, and 3.6% sits in the top ten. The receptor's source is a woman aged 40 to 50 in good health and CMV-seropositive. The rearrangement joins TRBV18 to TRBJ1-1, with D hard to call. Sample: PBMCs. As DNA, the CDR3 is TGTGCCAGCTCACCAGCAAATACGGGGACTGAAGCTTTCTTT. Protein product: CASSPANTGTEAFF. Using reference TRBV18 and TRBJ1-1 for the parts outside the CDR3, the full variable domain is NAGVMQNPRHLVRRRGQEARLRCSPMKGHSHVYWYRQLPEEGLKFMVYLQKENIIDESGMPKERFSAEFPKEGPSILRIQQVVRGDSAAYFCASSPANTGTEAFFGQGTRLTVV.